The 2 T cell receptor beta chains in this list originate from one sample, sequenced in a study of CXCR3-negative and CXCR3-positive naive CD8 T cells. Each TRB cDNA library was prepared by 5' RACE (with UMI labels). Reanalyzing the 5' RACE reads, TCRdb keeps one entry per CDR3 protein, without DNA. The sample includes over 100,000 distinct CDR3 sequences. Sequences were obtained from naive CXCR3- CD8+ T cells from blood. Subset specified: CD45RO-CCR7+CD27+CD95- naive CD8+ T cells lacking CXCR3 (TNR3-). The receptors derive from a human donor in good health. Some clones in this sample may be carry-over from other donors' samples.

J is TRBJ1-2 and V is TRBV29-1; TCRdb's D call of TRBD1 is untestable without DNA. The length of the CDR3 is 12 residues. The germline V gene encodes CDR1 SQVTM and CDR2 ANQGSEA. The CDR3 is CSVGTGSNGYTF.

This chain's CDR3 is CSVLGTGETEAFF. This chain connects TRBV29-1 to TRBJ1-1; with no DNA, the TCRdb D assignment of TRBD1 cannot be verified. The CDR3 runs to 13 residues. Germline CDR1 and CDR2: SQVTM and ANQGSEA.